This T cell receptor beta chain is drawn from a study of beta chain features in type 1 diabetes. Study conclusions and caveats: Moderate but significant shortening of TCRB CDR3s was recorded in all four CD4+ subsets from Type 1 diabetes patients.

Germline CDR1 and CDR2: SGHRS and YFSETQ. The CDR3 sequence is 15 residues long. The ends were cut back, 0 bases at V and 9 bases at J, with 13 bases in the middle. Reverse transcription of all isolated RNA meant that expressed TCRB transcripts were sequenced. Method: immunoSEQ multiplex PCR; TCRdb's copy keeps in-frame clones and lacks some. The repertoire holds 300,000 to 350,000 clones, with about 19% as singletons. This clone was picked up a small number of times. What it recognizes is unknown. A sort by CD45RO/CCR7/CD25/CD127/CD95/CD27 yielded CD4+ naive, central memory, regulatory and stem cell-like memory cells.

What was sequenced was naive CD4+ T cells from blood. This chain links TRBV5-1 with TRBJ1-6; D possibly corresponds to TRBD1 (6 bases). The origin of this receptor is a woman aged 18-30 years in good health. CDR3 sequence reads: CASSLAGRGRSPLHF. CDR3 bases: TGCGCCAGCAGCTTGGCCGGCAGGGGTCGTTCACCCCTCCACTTT.